This T cell receptor (beta chain) appears in the sequencing data of a study of T cells after somatic rescue of genetic block. TCRdb keeps only in-frame clones here, not all; method: immunoSEQ multiplex PCR. Of about 68,000 clones listed, just under 95% are singletons. Sequenced: peripheral blood mononuclear cells (PBMCs). This TCR was recovered from a man between 40 and 49 years old.

The chain's CDR3 is CASSRDSYGYTF. CDR3 in DNA: TGCGCCAGCAGCCGGGACAGCTATGGCTACACCTTC. V gene TRBV5-1 combines with J gene TRBJ1-2; 7 bases fit TRBD1. Losses at the gene ends were 4 bases for V and 4 bases for J; bases not matched to a gene: 1. The CDR3 contains 12 residues. Germline V CDR1 and CDR2: SGHRS, YFSETQ.